These 25 T cell receptor beta chains were sequenced from one sample in a study of blood T cell repertoires in COVID-19. Only in-frame clones appear in the TCRdb table, and some are missing; sequencing was by immunoSEQ multiplex PCR. Of some 64,000 clones listed, more than 75% are singletons. The specimen was peripheral blood. These receptors originate from a woman aged 55-69 years with acute or convalescent COVID-19.

The chain combines TRBV19 with TRBJ1-2; D gene unclear. Germline V gene sequence: CDR1 LNHDA, CDR2 SQIVND (reference sequence). V lost 5 bases and J 12 bases, leaving 13 bases between the germline ends. The CDR3 covers 11 residues. This CDR3 reads CASSDTGSHTF. The CDR3, as DNA: TGTGCCAGTAGTGACACGGGGTCCCACACCTTC.

V usage is TRBV15 and J usage is TRBJ1-1; D remains unclear. The CDR3 runs 16 residues. Trimming shortened V by 1 base and J by 5 bases, and 17 bases separated the two germline ends. Per germline, CDR1 LNHNV and CDR2 YYDKDF (reference sequence). CDR3 sequence (DNA): TGTGCCACCAGCAGAGCCAAGGGAGGCGGGCGGACTGAAGCTTTCTTT. Protein: CATSRAKGGGRTEAFF.

The genes are TRBV19 and TRBJ2-3; D unclear. Germline lookup yields CDR1 LNHDA and CDR2 SQIVND (reference sequence). Trimming cost V 5 bases and J 5 bases, with 11 bases left between them. The CDR3 has 13 amino acids. In DNA form, the CDR3 reads TGTGCCAGTAGTGCCACGACGGGAGATACGCAGTATTTT. It codes for CASSATTGDTQYF.

The chain joins TRBV6-5 to TRBJ2-1; maybe TRBD1 (6 bases). Germline loops: CDR1 MNHEY, CDR2 SVGAGI. V was cut by 6 bases and J by 0 bases, with 9 bases left in between. CDR3 size: 14 residues. The CDR3 region is CASSPGVSYNEQFF. In DNA form, the CDR3 reads TGTGCCAGCAGCCCAGGGGTCTCCTACAATGAGCAGTTCTTC.

The CDR3 coding sequence is TGTGCCACCAGCCTGGGCGCGGGGGGATATAGCACAGATACGCAGTATTTT. This gives the protein CATSLGAGGYSTDTQYF. The chain combines TRBV15 with TRBJ2-3; 8 nucleotides line up with TRBD2. V lost 5 bases, J lost 0 bases, and 10 bases stayed unmatched. The germline gives CDR1 LNHNV, CDR2 YYDKDF (reference sequence). The CDR3 totals 17 residues.

The chain carries TRBV29-1 and TRBJ1-2; TRBD1 matches 7 bases. Trimming at V came to 7 bases and at J to 3 bases, leaving 11 bases not matched to a gene. Germline CDR1 is SQVTM and CDR2 is ANQGSEA. This CDR3 has 14 amino acids. CDR3 sequence (DNA): TGCAGCGCCTCACGACAGGGAATACACTATGGCTACACCTTC. As protein: CSASRQGIHYGYTF.

This clone is medium-sized within its sample. The rearrangement links TRBV11-2 to TRBJ1-2; D is uncertain. This CDR3 contains 14 residues. The V end lost 6 bases, the J end lost 7 bases, and 18 bases lay between the germline ends. CDR1 SGHAT and CDR2 FQNNGV come from the germline V gene. As DNA, the CDR3 is TGTGCCAGCAGTTGGAGGAGTGATCGGACTGGCTACACCTTC. It specifies CASSWRSDRTGYTF.

The chain links TRBV7-8 to TRBJ1-2; 9 nucleotides align to TRBD1. This CDR3 contains 13 residues. The V gene end was trimmed by 5 bases and the J gene end by 6 bases; junction bases not matched to a gene: 4. Per the germline V gene, CDR1 is SGHVS and CDR2 is FQNEAQ. The CDR3 coding sequence is TGTGCCAGCAGCCGGACAGGGGTAAATGGCTACACCTTC. Protein: CASSRTGVNGYTF.

This chain uses TRBV12-3 or TRBV12-4 with TRBJ1-2; 9 bases match TRBD1. V was clipped by 6 bases and J by 4 bases; unmatched bases: 3. The CDR3 is 13 residues long. Here the CDR3 reads CASRGTGIYGYTF. As DNA, the CDR3 is TGTGCCAGCAGGGGGACAGGGATCTATGGCTACACCTTC.

The chain is built from TRBV29-1 and TRBJ2-3; 8 bases are a match to TRBD1. V lost 6 bases and J lost 1; bases outside the gene matches: 15. There are 17 residues in the CDR3. Germline assignment: CDR1 SQVTM and CDR2 ANQGSEA. The CDR3 region is CSVRNRTGTSRTDTQYF. The CDR3 DNA is TGCAGCGTCCGAAACAGGACAGGGACGTCCCGCACAGATACGCAGTATTTT.

J is TRBJ2-5 and V is TRBV9, with 9 bases matching TRBD2. The germline V gene encodes CDR1 SGDLS and CDR2 YYNGEE. The length of the CDR3 is 17 residues. V was pared by 0 bases and J by 2 bases, with 8 bases of the junction left unmatched. The CDR3 DNA sequence: TGTGCCAGCAGCGTAGGAAGTAGCGGGGGAAGGCAAGAGACCCAGTACTTC. Its protein is CASSVGSSGGRQETQYF.

The J gene is TRBJ1-3, the V gene TRBV12-3 or TRBV12-4; D unclear. The CDR3 runs 12 residues. Trimming removed 5 bases at V and 2 bases at J, with 4 bases between. The CDR3 spells CASSEAGNTIYF. Here the CDR3 DNA reads TGTGCCAGCAGTGAGGCTGGAAACACCATATATTTT.

The genes are TRBV27 and TRBJ2-2, with a weak D call TRBD2 (5 bases). Trimming removed 2 bases from V and 4 bases from J, with 11 bases in between. In germline, CDR1 is MNHEY, CDR2 SMNVEV (reference sequence). This CDR3 has 15 residues. In DNA, the CDR3 is TGTGCCAGCAGTTTAGGAGGTCGGTCCACCGGGGAGCTGTTTTTT. It is translated as CASSLGGRSTGELFF.

The chain uses TRBV3-1 (or the pseudogene TRBV3-2) and TRBJ2-7; perhaps TRBD1 as D (5 bases). CDR1 is LGHDT and CDR2 is YNNKEL in the germline V gene (reference sequence). The CDR3 has 16 residues. Trimming stripped 4 bases from V and 6 bases from J, with 22 bases between. CDR3 protein: CASSPRGSVVGGEQYF. DNA for the CDR3: TGTGCCAGCAGCCCAAGGGGAAGTGTGGTCGGTGGCGAGCAGTACTTC.

There are a few counts of this clone. This rearrangement joins TRBV12-5 to TRBJ2-7, with TRBD2 identical over 12 bases. The CDR3 is 16 amino acids. Germline CDR1 LGHNT, CDR2 FRNRAP. Losses at the gene ends were 5 bases for V and 5 bases for J; bases not matched to a gene: 10. The CDR3 DNA reads as TGTGCTAGTGGTCCTCGGACTAGCGGGGACCCACACGAGCAGTACTTC. It translates to CASGPRTSGDPHEQYF.

This chain links TRBV5-1 with TRBJ1-3; no clear D gene. The CDR3 spans 15 residues. V was clipped by 0 bases and J by 0 bases, with 7 bases between them. Germline V gene data show CDR1 as SGHRS and CDR2 as YFSETQ. The CDR3 spells CASSLAGSSGNTIYF. Here the CDR3 DNA reads TGCGCCAGCAGCTTGGCCGGGAGCTCTGGAAACACCATATATTTT.

This chain links TRBV6-5 with TRBJ1-2, with a tentative D call TRBD1 (5 bases). Germline CDR1 reads MNHEY; CDR2 reads SVGAGI. Trimming shortened V by 6 bases and J by 4 bases, and 15 bases separated the two germline ends. The CDR3 is 14 residues long. The CDR3 spells CASSQEAGGYGYTF. In DNA form, the CDR3 reads TGTGCCAGCAGCCAAGAGGCGGGGGGCTATGGCTACACCTTC.

This chain uses TRBV5-6 with TRBJ2-7; D is perhaps TRBD1 (6 bases). Trimming removed 0 bases at V and 0 bases at J, with 10 bases between. The CDR3 is 15 amino acids. The germline V gene has CDR1 SGHDT and CDR2 YYEEEE. The CDR3 nucleotides read TGTGCCAGCAGCTTGGTCACAGGGAGCTCCTACGAGCAGTACTTC. Translating it yields CASSLVTGSSYEQYF.

The J gene is TRBJ1-3, the V gene TRBV7-2, with D uncertain. The germline V gene has CDR1 SGHTA and CDR2 FQGNSA. The CDR3 runs 12 residues. Trimming removed 3 bases from V and 4 bases from J, with 4 bases in between. The CDR3 nucleotides are TGTGCCAGCAGCTTCCCGGGAAACACCATATATTTT. Translating gives CASSFPGNTIYF.

CDR3 nucleotides: TGTGCCAGTAGTGCAAGACAGGGCAAAAACATTCAGTACTTC. Translation gives CASSARQGKNIQYF. The chain uses TRBV19 and TRBJ2-4; 7 nucleotides align to TRBD1. V gave up 5 bases and J gave up 3 bases; unmatched junction bases: 4. Per the germline V gene, CDR1 is LNHDA and CDR2 is SQIVND (reference sequence). The CDR3 has 14 residues.

The V call is TRBV28, the J call TRBJ1-2; 9 nucleotides line up with TRBD1. This CDR3 is built from 17 residues. J gave up 7 bases and V 4 bases, and 16 bases lay outside the gene matches. Germline CDR1 reads MDHEN; CDR2 reads SYDVKM. The chain's CDR3 is CASSSWTGEGWGVGYTF. DNA for the CDR3: TGTGCCAGCAGTTCCTGGACAGGGGAGGGTTGGGGCGTTGGCTACACCTTC.

This sequence joins TRBV2 and TRBJ2-7, with 11 bases lining up with TRBD1. Trimming removed 6 bases from V and 4 bases from J; junction bases left unmatched: 5. The germline V gene has CDR1 SNHLY and CDR2 FYNNEI. The CDR3 spans 14 residues. As DNA, the CDR3 is TGTGCCAGCAGCGGGACAGGGGGGAGGTACGAGCAGTACTTC. Translated, it gives CASSGTGGRYEQYF.

The chain carries TRBV3-1 (or the pseudogene TRBV3-2) and TRBJ1-1; unclear D gene. Germline CDR1 reads LGHDT; CDR2 reads YNNKEL (reference sequence). This CDR3 comprises 16 residues. V was trimmed by 6 bases and J by 1 base, leaving 18 bases between them. DNA of the CDR3: TGTGCCAGCAGTTCCGACAAGGCCTACAGGAACACTGAAGCTTTCTTT. The encoded protein is CASSSDKAYRNTEAFF.

This rearrangement joins TRBV28 to TRBJ1-6, with 10 positions matching TRBD1. Per the germline V gene, CDR1 is MDHEN and CDR2 is SYDVKM. CDR3 length: 15 residues. The V gene end was trimmed by 3 bases and the J gene end by 9 bases; junction bases not matched to a gene: 5. In DNA, the CDR3 is TGTGCCAGCAGTTTCGTGGGACAGGGGATTTCACCCCTCCACTTT. Residues: CASSFVGQGISPLHF.

V and J are TRBV14 and TRBJ1-2, with no clear D. V lost 0 bases to trimming and J lost 7 bases, with 9 bases between them. The CDR3 covers 13 residues. Germline CDR1 SGHDN, CDR2 FVKESK. The CDR3 sequence is CASSQDRGGGYTF. The CDR3 nucleotides are TGTGCCAGCAGCCAAGACCGGGGTGGTGGCTACACCTTC.